This T cell receptor beta chain stems from a study of patients and donors after allogeneic stem cell transplantation. One entry per CDR3 protein results from TCRdb running MiXCR on the RT-PCR reads. Of some 960,000 distinct CDR3 sequences listed, over 15% are singletons. V gave up 3 bases and J gave up 6 bases; unmatched junction bases: 5. The CDR3 loop spans 14 amino acids. This clonotype originated in a human donor who was either an allogeneic HSCT recipient or a stem cell or donor lymphocyte infusion donor (not recorded which). It is not recorded whose cells these are; they may come from a transplant donor. Sequenced input: blood, either unsorted or a sorted T cell fraction (not recorded which). This sequence joins TRBV12-3 or TRBV12-4 and TRBJ2-7; TRBD1 aligns across 10 bases. CDR3 DNA sequence: TGTGCCAGCAGTTTGGGGACAGGGGTATCCGAGCAGTACTTC. Translating gives CASSLGTGVSEQYF.